These 9 T cell receptor beta chains originate from one sample sequenced in a study of cytomegalovirus exposure and HLA in healthy donors. Sequencing was performed with immunoSEQ multiplex PCR; in TCRdb, only in-frame clones are kept and a portion is missing. The table includes some 130,000 clones, about nine tenths detected once. The sequenced sample was PBMCs. Every receptor here comes from a man aged 25-45 years in good health and CMV-seronegative.

The chain uses TRBV2 and TRBJ2-7; 9 nucleotides line up with TRBD1. Germline V gene sequence: CDR1 SNHLY, CDR2 FYNNEI. Trimming took 7 bases from V and 1 from J; bases not matched to a gene: 5. The CDR3 covers 14 residues. CDR3 nucleotides: TGTGCCAGCAACTGGGACAGGGAATCCTACGAGCAGTACTTC. Translated: CASNWDRESYEQYF.

The chain couples TRBV7-8 to TRBJ2-7; 9 positions match TRBD1. CDR1 and CDR2 (germline): SGHVS, FQNEAQ. The CDR3 length is 13 residues. With V trimmed by 5 bases and J by 7 bases, 6 bases remained unmatched. The CDR3: CASSPGQGWEQYF. Here the CDR3 DNA reads TGTGCCAGCAGCCCGGGACAGGGTTGGGAGCAGTACTTC.

The rearrangement joins TRBV11-2 to TRBJ2-1; 7 nucleotides line up with TRBD2. This CDR3 region has 17 residues. Germline V CDR1 and CDR2: SGHAT, FQNNGV. V lost 4 bases, J lost 3 bases, and 12 bases stayed unmatched. The CDR3 DNA reads TGTGCCAGCAGCTCGACCTCAGGACTAGGAGTCTACAATGAGCAGTTCTTC. Residues: CASSSTSGLGVYNEQFF.

The gene calls are TRBV7-2 and TRBJ2-7; 8 positions agree with TRBD1. Germline values: CDR1 SGHTA, CDR2 FQGNSA. J gave up 1 base and V 2 bases, and 1 base lay outside the gene matches. The CDR3 runs to 14 residues. The CDR3 DNA reads TGTGCCAGCAGCTTACAGGGGGCATCCTACGAGCAGTACTTC. It specifies CASSLQGASYEQYF.

This clone was seen a handful of times. Sequence at one end of the junction differs from germline and may be a read error. The chain uses TRBV14 and TRBJ2-1, with 9 bases aligning to TRBD2. Per germline, CDR1 SGHDN and CDR2 FVKESK. The CDR3 length is 17 residues. The CDR3 DNA reads TGTGCCAGCAGACAAGGGGTGGCTAGCGGGAAGATGAATGAGCAGTTCTTC. Its protein is CASRQGVASGKMNEQFF.

The chain couples TRBV5-4 to TRBJ2-3, with D possibly being TRBD1 (6 bases). With 2 bases removed from V and 12 bases from J, the gap between germline ends came to 13 bases. This CDR3 is built from 12 residues. Germline lookup yields CDR1 SGHNT and CDR2 YYREEE (reference sequence). CDR3 region: CASSLPGQIQYF. CDR3 coding DNA: TGTGCCAGCAGCTTACCCGGACAGATTCAGTATTTT.

This clone was counted a few times. The V and J genes are TRBV10-3 and TRBJ1-4, with 7 bases identical to TRBD1. Germline values: CDR1 ENHRY, CDR2 SYGVKD. V was pared by 3 bases and J by 4 bases, with 11 bases of the junction left unmatched. The CDR3 loop spans 17 amino acids. CDR3 sequence (DNA): TGTGCCATCAGTGAAGGGTGGGACAGCGGAGTTAATGAAAAACTGTTTTTT. Translated: CAISEGWDSGVNEKLFF.

The gene calls are TRBV5-1 and TRBJ2-1, with 10 bases that match TRBD2. The CDR3 runs 17 residues. The V segment lost 0 bases and the J segment 7 bases; nucleotides outside the gene matches: 10. Germline values: CDR1 SGHRS, CDR2 YFSETQ. The CDR3 loop reads CASSLVSSGSRRNEQFF. In DNA, the CDR3 is TGCGCCAGCAGCTTGGTGTCTAGCGGGAGTAGGAGGAATGAGCAGTTCTTC. Based on the CDR3 plus reference TRBV5-1 and TRBJ2-1, the full variable domain is KAGVTQTPRYLIKTRGQQVTLSCSPISGHRSVSWYQQTPGQGLQFLFEYFSETQRNKGNFPGRFSGRQFSNSRSEMNVSTLELGDSALYLCASSLVSSGSRRNEQFFGPGTRLTVL.

This chain connects TRBV18 to TRBJ2-7, with 7 bases lining up with TRBD1. Trimming cost V 2 bases and J 3 bases; bases outside gene matches: 7. This CDR3 region has 15 residues. The germline gives CDR1 KGHSH, CDR2 LQKENI. In DNA form, the CDR3 reads TGTGCCAGCTCACCAGAAGGGGGCAGCTTCTACGAGCAGTACTTC. This encodes CASSPEGGSFYEQYF.